This T cell receptor beta chain was sequenced for a study of blood T cell repertoires in COVID-19. The protocol was immunoSEQ multiplex PCR, while the TCRdb copy is restricted to in-frame clones and leaves out a portion. Of fewer than 350,000 clones detected, around 81% appear once; the ten largest clones hold roughly 2.9%. The V gene's germline CDR1 is SGDLS and CDR2 YYNGEE. The V and J ends lost 0 bases and 5 bases respectively, with 9 bases between them. This CDR3 has 15 residues. The rearrangement links TRBV9 to TRBJ1-6, with unresolved D. The specimen sequenced was peripheral blood. The receptor's source is an older woman with active or convalescent COVID-19. In DNA, the CDR3 is TGTGCCAGCAGCGTAGCACCCGCAGATAATTCACCCCTCCACTTT. This encodes CASSVAPADNSPLHF.